This T cell receptor beta chain derives from a study of regulatory T cells in long-lasting Graves disease. CDR3 length: 15 amino acids. V was cut by 2 bases and J by 6 bases, with 16 bases left in between. CDR1 and CDR2 from the germline V gene are SGHAT and FQNNGV. Time point in this sample: persistent/refractory GD, antithyroid drugs over 5 years with positive TRAb. PBMC RNA was the source of the TCR library. This clonotype was recorded many times. The antigen is unknown. TCR beta libraries were built with iRepertoire HTBI primers and Arm-PCR of CDR3 regions. TCRdb reanalysed the multiplex PCR reads using MiXCR and keeps one entry per CDR3 protein. The table records some 280,000 distinct CDR3 sequences, around 20% of them present only once. The study, taken as a whole, reports: Lower TCR diversity characterized persistent Graves' patients relative to newly diagnosed patients. TRBV28, TRBJ1-2 and TRBJ2-5 were segments that persistent disease favored.

This TCR was sampled from a female donor with Graves disease. Here the sequenced sample was peripheral blood mononuclear cells (PBMCs), taken when the disease was refractory, from a patient treated with antithyroid drugs. The chain carries TRBV11-2 and TRBJ1-1; tentative D call: TRBD1 (6 bases). This CDR3 is CASSLTVQGWPEAFF. CDR3 nucleotide sequence: TGTGCCAGCAGCTTAACTGTCCAGGGGTGGCCTGAAGCTTTCTTT.